A selection of T cell receptor beta chains follows, all from one sample in a study of cytomegalovirus exposure and HLA in healthy donors. Using immunoSEQ multiplex PCR, the repertoire was profiled, and TCRdb retains in-frame clones only, with some absent. The sample lists 95,000 to 150,000 clones, around 80% occurring once. The sample was PBMCs. These receptors were obtained from a man aged 30 to 39 in good health and CMV-seronegative. CDR3s include the opening cysteine and the closing phenylalanine or tryptophan.

V	J	CDR3
TRBV7-2	TRBJ2-7	CASSTIMGSGQGARYEQYF
TRBV27	TRBJ1-2	CASSPSGQFGDYGYTF
TRBV28	TRBJ2-7	CASGKVERGESIEQYF
TRBV29-1	TRBJ2-3	CSVDETSGAYTQYF
TRBV7-8	-	CASSLVLGAGYEQYF
TRBV18	TRBJ2-3	CASSPYSGATDTQYF
TRBV5-4	TRBJ1-1	CASSLSQANTEAFF
TRBV25-1	TRBJ1-3	CASSEYRSSGNTIYF
TRBV7-2	TRBJ1-1	CASSFWPANTEAFF
TRBV7-2	TRBJ2-5	CASSLEQGQETQYF
TRBV6-4	TRBJ2-2	CASSDSSGGTGELFF
TRBV27	TRBJ1-1	CASSLGGSSTEAFF
TRBV21-1	TRBJ2-2	CASSKGRTGGELFF
TRBV4-3	TRBJ2-7	CASSQRTGLEQYF
TRBV28	TRBJ2-4	CASSFAWSDRTNIQYF
TRBV4-3	TRBJ2-1	CASRRGQGVGNEQFF
TRBV5-5	TRBJ1-4	CASTIFFGSTNEKLFF
TRBV6-1	TRBJ1-1	CASAREMGYTEAFF
TRBV28	TRBJ1-5	CASHRQRAQPQHF
TRBV28	TRBJ2-1	CASTTGVYNEQFF
TRBV28	TRBJ1-2	CASSLLKTGGSYGYTF
TRBV28	TRBJ1-2	CASSLTGNYGYTF
TRBV12-2	TRBJ2-5	CASRLARLNGTGWETQYF
TRBV6-1	TRBJ2-2	CASSANRGDIGVTGELFF
TRBV7-2	TRBJ1-2	CASSVRGGNGYTF
TRBV6-4	TRBJ2-2	CASSDTSGEITGELFF
TRBV9	TRBJ2-1	CASSVTSPNEQFF
TRBV9	TRBJ1-4	CASSVTPSGNEKLFF
TRBV5-1	TRBJ1-6	CASSLETGSNSPLHF
TRBV2	TRBJ2-1	CASSVGDRLKQFF